This record covers a single T cell receptor beta chain. The data are from a study of blood T cell repertoires in COVID-19. This CDR3 has 14 residues. CDR1 is GTSNPN and CDR2 is SVGIG in the germline V gene (reference sequence). The junction had 6 bases not matched to a gene; V was cut back by 1 base and J by 3 bases. Measured with immunoSEQ multiplex PCR; TCRdb has only the in-frame clones, and not every one. Of hundreds of thousands of clones listed, over 70% are singletons. This receptor was taken from a woman aged 50 to 65 with COVID-19, enrolled during active disease. The rearrangement uses TRBV30 and TRBJ2-7; 7 bases line up with TRBD1. Sequenced material: peripheral blood. The CDR3 nucleotides read TGTGCCTGGAGTGACAGGACAGGCGGCTACGAGCAGTACTTC. This sequence encodes CAWSDRTGGYEQYF.